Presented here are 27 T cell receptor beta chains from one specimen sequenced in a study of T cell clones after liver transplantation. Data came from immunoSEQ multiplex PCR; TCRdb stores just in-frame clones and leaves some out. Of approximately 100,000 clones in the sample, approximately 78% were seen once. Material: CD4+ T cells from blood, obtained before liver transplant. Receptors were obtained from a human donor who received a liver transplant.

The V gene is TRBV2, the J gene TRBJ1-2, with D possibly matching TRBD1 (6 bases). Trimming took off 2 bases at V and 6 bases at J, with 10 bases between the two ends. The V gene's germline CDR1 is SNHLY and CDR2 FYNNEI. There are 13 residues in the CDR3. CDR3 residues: CASSEWGANGYTF. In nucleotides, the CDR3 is TGTGCCAGCAGTGAATGGGGGGCTAATGGCTACACCTTC.

This chain's CDR3 is CASSSLGTSGSETQYF. CDR3 nucleotides: TGTGCCAGCAGTTCACTAGGGACTAGCGGGAGTGAGACCCAGTACTTC. This chain links TRBV6-5 with TRBJ2-5; 14 bases map to TRBD2. V lost 4 bases, J lost 5 bases, and 6 bases stayed unmatched. The CDR3 is made up of 16 amino acids. Germline-derived CDR1 and CDR2 are MNHEY and SVGAGI.

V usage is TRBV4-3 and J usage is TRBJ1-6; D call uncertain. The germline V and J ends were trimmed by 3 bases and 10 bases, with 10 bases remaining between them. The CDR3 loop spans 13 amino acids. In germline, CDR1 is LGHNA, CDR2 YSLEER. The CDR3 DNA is TGCGCCAGCAGCCAGGTTACTCGATCACCCCTCCACTTT. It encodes CASSQVTRSPLHF.

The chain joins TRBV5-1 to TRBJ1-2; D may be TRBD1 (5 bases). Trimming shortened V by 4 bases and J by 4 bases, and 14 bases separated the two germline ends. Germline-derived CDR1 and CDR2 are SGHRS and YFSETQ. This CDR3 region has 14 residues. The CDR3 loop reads CASSLGTGSYGYTF. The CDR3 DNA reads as TGCGCCAGCAGCCTTGGGACGGGATCCTATGGCTACACCTTC.

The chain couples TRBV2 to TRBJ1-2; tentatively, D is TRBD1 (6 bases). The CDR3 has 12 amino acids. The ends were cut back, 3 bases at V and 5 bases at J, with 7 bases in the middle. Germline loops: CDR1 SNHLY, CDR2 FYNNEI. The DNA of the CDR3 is TGTGCCAGCAGTGAGCAGGGGTATGGCTACACCTTC. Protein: CASSEQGYGYTF.

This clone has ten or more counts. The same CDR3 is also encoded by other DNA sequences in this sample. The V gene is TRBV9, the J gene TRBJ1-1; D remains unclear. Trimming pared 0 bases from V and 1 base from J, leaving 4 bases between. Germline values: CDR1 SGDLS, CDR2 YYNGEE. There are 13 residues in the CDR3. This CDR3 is CASSVAGNTEAFF. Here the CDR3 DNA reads TGTGCCAGCAGCGTAGCCGGGAACACTGAAGCTTTCTTT.

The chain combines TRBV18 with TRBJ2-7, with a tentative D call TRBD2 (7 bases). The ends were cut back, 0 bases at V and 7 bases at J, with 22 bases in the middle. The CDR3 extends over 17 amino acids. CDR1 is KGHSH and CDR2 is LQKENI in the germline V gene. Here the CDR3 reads CASSPPGGADPTREQYF. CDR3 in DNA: TGTGCCAGCTCACCACCGGGGGGGGCCGACCCAACGAGGGAGCAGTACTTC.

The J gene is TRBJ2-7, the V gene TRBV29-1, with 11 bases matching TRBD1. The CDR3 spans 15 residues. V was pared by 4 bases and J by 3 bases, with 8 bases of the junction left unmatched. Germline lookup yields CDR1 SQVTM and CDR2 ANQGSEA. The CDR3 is CSVGTGTGGIYEQYF. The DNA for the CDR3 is TGCAGCGTTGGCACCGGGACAGGGGGAATCTACGAGCAGTACTTC.

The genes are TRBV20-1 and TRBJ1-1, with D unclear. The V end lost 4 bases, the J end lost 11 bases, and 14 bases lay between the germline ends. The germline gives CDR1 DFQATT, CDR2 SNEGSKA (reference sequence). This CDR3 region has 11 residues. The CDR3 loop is CSANVGRGAFF. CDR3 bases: TGCAGTGCTAATGTCGGGCGCGGGGCTTTCTTT.

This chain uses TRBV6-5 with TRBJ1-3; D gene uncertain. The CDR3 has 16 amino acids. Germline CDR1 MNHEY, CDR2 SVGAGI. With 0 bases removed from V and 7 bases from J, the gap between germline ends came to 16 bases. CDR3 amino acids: CASSYSDPPGWNTIYF. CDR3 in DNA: TGTGCCAGCAGTTACTCGGATCCTCCGGGATGGAACACCATATATTTT.

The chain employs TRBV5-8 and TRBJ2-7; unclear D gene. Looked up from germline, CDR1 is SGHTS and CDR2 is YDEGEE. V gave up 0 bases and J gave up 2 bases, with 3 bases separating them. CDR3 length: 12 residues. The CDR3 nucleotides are TGTGCCAGCAGCTTGGCAACCTACGAGCAGTACTTC. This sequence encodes CASSLATYEQYF. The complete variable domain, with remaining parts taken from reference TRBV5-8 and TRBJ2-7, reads EAGVTQSPTHLIKTRGQQATLRCSPISGHTSVYWYQQALGLGLQFLLWYDEGEERNRGNFPPRFSGRQFPNYSSELNVNALELEDSALYLCASSLATYEQYFGPGTRLTVT.

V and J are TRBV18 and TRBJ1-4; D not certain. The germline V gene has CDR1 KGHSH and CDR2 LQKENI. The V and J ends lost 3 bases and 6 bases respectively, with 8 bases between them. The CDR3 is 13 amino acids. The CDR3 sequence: CASSPGGDEKLFF. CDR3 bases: TGTGCCAGCTCACCCGGTGGGGATGAAAAACTGTTTTTT.

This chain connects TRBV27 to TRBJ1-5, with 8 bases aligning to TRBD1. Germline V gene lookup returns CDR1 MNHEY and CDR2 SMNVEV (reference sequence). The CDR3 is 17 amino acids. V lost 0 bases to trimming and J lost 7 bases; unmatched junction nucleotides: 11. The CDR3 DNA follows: TGTGCCAGCAGTTTATCACTCCCCGGACAGGGTGGACAGCCCCAGCATTTT. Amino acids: CASSLSLPGQGGQPQHF.

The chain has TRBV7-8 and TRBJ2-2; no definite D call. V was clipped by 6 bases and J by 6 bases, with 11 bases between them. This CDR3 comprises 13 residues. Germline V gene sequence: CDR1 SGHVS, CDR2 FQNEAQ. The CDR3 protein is CASSRRGSGELFF. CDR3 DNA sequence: TGTGCCAGCAGTCGCCGAGGATCCGGGGAGCTGTTTTTT.

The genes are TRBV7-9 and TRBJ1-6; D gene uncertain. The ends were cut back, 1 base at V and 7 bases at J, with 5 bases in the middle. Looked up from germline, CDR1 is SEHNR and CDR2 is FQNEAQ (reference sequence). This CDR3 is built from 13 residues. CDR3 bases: TGTGCCAGCAGCTTAGACTCAAATTCACCCCTCCACTTT. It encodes CASSLDSNSPLHF.

The CDR3 nucleotides are TGTGCCAGCAGCTTCCTGGAGAACGAGCAGTACTTC. Protein sequence: CASSFLENEQYF. This chain links TRBV11-1 with TRBJ2-7, with D unresolved. Germline CDR1 reads SGHAT; CDR2 reads FQDESV (reference sequence). The ends were cut back, 3 bases at V and 5 bases at J, with 8 bases in the middle. The CDR3 has 12 amino acids.

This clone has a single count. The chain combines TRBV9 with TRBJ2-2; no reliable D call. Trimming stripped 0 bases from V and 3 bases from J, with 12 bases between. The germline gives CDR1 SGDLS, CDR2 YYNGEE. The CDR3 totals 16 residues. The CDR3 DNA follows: TGTGCCAGCAGCGTAGACAGCGACATTTACACCGGGGAGCTGTTTTTT. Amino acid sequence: CASSVDSDIYTGELFF.

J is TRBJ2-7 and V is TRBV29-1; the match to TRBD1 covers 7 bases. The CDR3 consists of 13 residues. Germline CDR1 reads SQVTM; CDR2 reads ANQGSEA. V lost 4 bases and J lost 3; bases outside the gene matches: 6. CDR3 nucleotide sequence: TGCAGCGTTGGGACAGGACCGGTCTACGAGCAGTACTTC. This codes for CSVGTGPVYEQYF.

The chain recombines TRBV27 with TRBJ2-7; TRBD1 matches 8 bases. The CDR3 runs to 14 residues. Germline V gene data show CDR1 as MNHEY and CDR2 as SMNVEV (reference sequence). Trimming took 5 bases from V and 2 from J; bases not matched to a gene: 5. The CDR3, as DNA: TGTGCCAGCAGTCACGGACAGGGAGCCTACGAGCAGTACTTC. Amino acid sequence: CASSHGQGAYEQYF.

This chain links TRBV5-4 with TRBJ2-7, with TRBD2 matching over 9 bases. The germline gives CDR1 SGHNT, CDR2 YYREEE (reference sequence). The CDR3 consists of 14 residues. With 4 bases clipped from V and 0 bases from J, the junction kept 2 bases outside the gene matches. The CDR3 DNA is TGTGCCAGCAGCGTTAGCGGGAGCTCCTACGAGCAGTACTTC. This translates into CASSVSGSSYEQYF.

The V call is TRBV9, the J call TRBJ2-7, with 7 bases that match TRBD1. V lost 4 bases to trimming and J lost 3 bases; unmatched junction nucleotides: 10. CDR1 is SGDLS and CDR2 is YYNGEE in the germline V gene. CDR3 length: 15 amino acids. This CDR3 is CASSLGDRGLYEQYF. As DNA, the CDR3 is TGTGCCAGCAGCCTAGGGGACAGAGGGCTCTACGAGCAGTACTTC. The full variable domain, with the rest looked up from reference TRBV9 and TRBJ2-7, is DSGVTQTPKHLITATGQRVTLRCSPRSGDLSVYWYQQSLDQGLQFLIQYYNGEERAKGNILERFSAQQFPDLHSELNLSSLELGDSALYFCASSLGDRGLYEQYFGPGTRLTVT.

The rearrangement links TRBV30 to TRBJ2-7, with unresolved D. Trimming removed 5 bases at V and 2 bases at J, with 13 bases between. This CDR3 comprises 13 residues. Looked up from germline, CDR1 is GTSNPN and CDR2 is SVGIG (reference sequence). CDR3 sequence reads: CAWVGRRTYEQYF. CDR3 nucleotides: TGTGCCTGGGTCGGACGGAGAACCTACGAGCAGTACTTC.

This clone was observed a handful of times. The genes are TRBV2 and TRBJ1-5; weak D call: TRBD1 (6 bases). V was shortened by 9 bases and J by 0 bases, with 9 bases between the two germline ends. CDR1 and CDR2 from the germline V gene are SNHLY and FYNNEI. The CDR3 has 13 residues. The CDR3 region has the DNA TGTGCCAGTGGACAGTTTAGCAATCAGCCCCAGCATTTT. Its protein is CASGQFSNQPQHF.

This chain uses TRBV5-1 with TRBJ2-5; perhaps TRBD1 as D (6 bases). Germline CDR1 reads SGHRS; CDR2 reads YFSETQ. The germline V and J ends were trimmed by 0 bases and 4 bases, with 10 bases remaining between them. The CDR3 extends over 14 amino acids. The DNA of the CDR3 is TGCGCCAGCAGCTTGGGACAGGTGGTAGAGACCCAGTACTTC. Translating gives CASSLGQVVETQYF.

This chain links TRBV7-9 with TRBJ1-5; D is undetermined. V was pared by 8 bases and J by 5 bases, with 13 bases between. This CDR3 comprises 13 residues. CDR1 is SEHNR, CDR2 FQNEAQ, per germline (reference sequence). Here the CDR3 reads CASGSNGDQPQHF. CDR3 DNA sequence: TGTGCCAGCGGGTCCAACGGCGATCAGCCCCAGCATTTT.

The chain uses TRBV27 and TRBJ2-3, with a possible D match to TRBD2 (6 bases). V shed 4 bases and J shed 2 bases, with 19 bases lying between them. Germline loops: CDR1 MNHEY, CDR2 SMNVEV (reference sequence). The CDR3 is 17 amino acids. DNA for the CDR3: TGTGCCAGCAGTTCCCTTTACTGGGGGGTGAACACAGATACGCAGTATTTT. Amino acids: CASSSLYWGVNTDTQYF.

As DNA, the CDR3 is TGCGCCAGCAGCAGAACTACCGGGACCTACGAGCAGTACTTC. Its translation is CASSRTTGTYEQYF. V usage is TRBV5-1 and J usage is TRBJ2-7; tentative D call: TRBD2 (5 bases). CDR3 length: 14 amino acids. V was pared by 4 bases and J by 2 bases, with 13 bases between. CDR1 SGHRS and CDR2 YFSETQ come from the germline V gene.